This T cell receptor beta chain was observed in a study of post-analysis software for immune sequencing data. Overall study results and limits: Patients carried 5 or 6 TRBV segments more frequently than controls did, and TRBV5-6, TRBV5-1 and TRBV20-1 were among them. Multiple sclerosis patients had significantly lower normalized Chao1 diversity than controls.

This clonotype was counted once. Its antigen remains unidentified. Unique molecular identifiers had been added to the TCR beta cDNA libraries. TCRdb recomputed calls from the PCR reads with MiXCR, one row per CDR3 protein. The table includes 800,000 to 950,000 distinct CDR3 sequences, roughly 58% detected once. V was clipped by 8 bases and J by 5 bases, with 15 bases between them. CDR3 length equals 13 residues. The TCR sequence derives from a girl aged 10 to 17 with multiple sclerosis. The gene calls are TRBV12-3 or TRBV12-4 and TRBJ1-2, with D tentatively TRBD1 (5 bases). The specimen was blood. CDR3 bases: TGTGCCAGCGCTGAGCCAGGGAGGTATGGCTACACCTTC. Translation: CASAEPGRYGYTF.